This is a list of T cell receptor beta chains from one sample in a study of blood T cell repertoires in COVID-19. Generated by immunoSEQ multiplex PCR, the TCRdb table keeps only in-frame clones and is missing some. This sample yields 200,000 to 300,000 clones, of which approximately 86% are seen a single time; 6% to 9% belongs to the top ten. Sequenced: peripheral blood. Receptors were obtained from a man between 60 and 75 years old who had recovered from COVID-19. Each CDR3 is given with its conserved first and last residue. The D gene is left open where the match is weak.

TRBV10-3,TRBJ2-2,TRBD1,TGTGCCATCCACCGGACAGGGGACACCGGGGAGCTGTTTTTT,CAIHRTGDTGELFF
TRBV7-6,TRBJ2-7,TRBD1,TGTGCCAGCAGCTTAGCGGGACAGGGGTACGAGCAGTACTTC,CASSLAGQGYEQYF
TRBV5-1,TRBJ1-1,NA,TGCGCCAGCAGCTTGGAGGGGTCTTGGAACACTGAAGCTTTCTTT,CASSLEGSWNTEAFF
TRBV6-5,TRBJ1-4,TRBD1,TGTGCCAGCAGTAAGACAGGGTCTAATGAAAAACTGTTTTTT,CASSKTGSNEKLFF
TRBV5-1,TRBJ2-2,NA,TGCGCCAGCAGCTTGGGAGTAGCCCTCAACACCGGGGAGCTGTTTTTT,CASSLGVALNTGELFF
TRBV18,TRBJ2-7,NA,TGTGCCAGCTCCGACACCTACGAGCAGTACTTC,CASSDTYEQYF
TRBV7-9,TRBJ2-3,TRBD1,TGTGCCAGCAGCTTGCCTGTTCTGGACAGGGGGCAACAAGATACGCAGTATTTT,CASSLPVLDRGQQDTQYF
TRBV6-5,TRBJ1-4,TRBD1,TGTGCCAGCAGGCCGGGACAGATAAATGAAAAACTGTTTTTT,CASRPGQINEKLFF
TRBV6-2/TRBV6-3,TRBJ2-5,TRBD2,TGTGCCAGCCGCCATAGGCGGGGGTCACAAGAGACCCAGTACTTC,CASRHRRGSQETQYF
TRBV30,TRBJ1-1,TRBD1,TGTGCCTGGTACAGGGGAGGAAAAACTGAAGCTTTCTTT,CAWYRGGKTEAFF
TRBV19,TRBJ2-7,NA,TGTGCCAGTAGCCCAAGGGGTGTCTACGAGCAGTACTTC,CASSPRGVYEQYF